The entry below describes one T cell receptor beta chain. Its antigen is unidentified. This sample stems from a study of T cells in Graves' hyperthyroidism and ophthalmopathy. Study context: Blood was drawn when the patient was first diagnosed and still untreated.

Findings of the study overall: The model anticipated ophthalmopathy a median approximately 6.6 months pre-onset. From stable hyperthyroidism, ophthalmopathy was separated by a 13 V-J model. The blood repertoire included most of the expanded thyroid clonotypes above 0.001.

It was RNA transcripts that yielded the amplified TCR beta CDR3 regions. Primed by the HTBI set, a first-round RT-PCR was run on the TCR CDR3. In TCRdb, the multiplex PCR reads were re-called with MiXCR into one record per CDR3 protein. This table holds 650,000 to 750,000 distinct CDR3 sequences, roughly 15% found once. Germline CDR1 is MGHRA and CDR2 is YSYEKL. The CDR3 sequence is 17 residues long. Trimming removed 0 bases at V and 2 bases at J, with 11 bases between. The sample comprised blood. The chain carries TRBV4-1 and TRBJ2-6; D is perhaps TRBD1 (6 bases). This TCR came from a woman aged 18-29 years with Graves' hyperthyroidism. This CDR3 reads CASSQDSAGAGANVLTF. CDR3 DNA sequence: TGCGCCAGCAGCCAAGACTCGGCAGGGGCTGGGGCCAACGTCCTGACTTTC.